These 20 T cell receptor beta chains were all obtained from the same sample, sequenced in a study of cytomegalovirus exposure and HLA in healthy donors. This PCR relied on a set of 60 Vbeta primers and 13 Jbeta primers. Using immunoSEQ multiplex PCR, the repertoire was profiled, and TCRdb retains in-frame clones only, with some absent. The repertoire includes 300,000 or so clones, 70% to 90% of them detected once, and more than 1.5% sits in the top ten. Sequences were obtained from PBMCs. These receptors came from a woman in her thirties or forties in good health and CMV-seropositive.

The chain recombines TRBV7-3 with TRBJ2-2; TRBD2 might be the D (6 bases). Germline CDR1 is SGHTA and CDR2 is FQGTGA. Trimming pared 5 bases from V and 4 bases from J, leaving 11 bases between. This CDR3 is built from 14 residues. CDR3 coding DNA: TGTGCCAGCAGCGCGGGATTCGGCACCGGGGAGCTGTTTTTT. Residues: CASSAGFGTGELFF. Filled out from reference TRBV7-3 and TRBJ2-2, the complete variable domain reads GAGVSQTPSNKVTEKGKYVELRCDPISGHTALYWYRQSLGQGPEFLIYFQGTGAADDSGLPNDRFFAVRPEGSVSTLKIQRTERGDSAVYLCASSAGFGTGELFFGEGSRLTVL.

The rearrangement links TRBV5-1 to TRBJ2-7; tentatively, D is TRBD2 (6 bases). The germline gives CDR1 SGHRS, CDR2 YFSETQ. CDR3 size: 15 residues. V shed 0 bases and J shed 4 bases, with 14 bases lying between them. The CDR3 bases are TGCGCCAGCAGCTTGGGATCCTCGGGAGTTTACGAGCAGTACTTC. It codes for CASSLGSSGVYEQYF.

This clone showed up just a few times. The DNA for the CDR3 is TGTGCCAGCACCACGACAGGGCCTTCCTACGAGCAGTACTTC. It codes for CASTTTGPSYEQYF. This chain uses TRBV28 with TRBJ2-7; 7 nucleotides line up with TRBD1. Germline V gives CDR1 MDHEN, CDR2 SYDVKM. The V gene end was trimmed by 7 bases and the J gene end by 1 base; junction bases not matched to a gene: 7. This CDR3 contains 14 residues.

This chain links TRBV13 with TRBJ2-5, with 9 bases lining up with TRBD1. The last part of the DNA fits TRBJ2-7 better; the J call may be wrong. Germline CDR1 PRHDT, CDR2 FYEKMQ (reference sequence). This CDR3 spans 16 amino acids. The CDR3, as DNA: TGTGCCAGCAGCTTAGAACCCGGGACAGGGACCTACGAGCAGTACTTC. It yields the protein CASSLEPGTGTYEQYF.

The chain has TRBV7-9 and TRBJ1-2, with a weak D call TRBD1 (5 bases). This CDR3 comprises 17 residues. Trimming stripped 5 bases from V and 0 bases from J, with 19 bases between. In germline, CDR1 is SEHNR, CDR2 FQNEAQ (reference sequence). CDR3 sequence: CASSPSPFRQPNYGYTF. The CDR3 bases are TGTGCCAGCAGCCCTTCCCCGTTTAGACAGCCTAACTATGGCTACACCTTC.

A single count supports this clone. The CDR3: CASSLDNTDQPQHF. CDR3 DNA: TGTGCCAGCAGCTTAGATAATACGGATCAGCCCCAGCATTTT. The rearrangement uses TRBV7-9 and TRBJ1-5; D gene uncertain. The CDR3 sequence is 14 residues long. CDR1 is SEHNR and CDR2 is FQNEAQ in the germline V gene (reference sequence). Trimming took off 1 base at V and 5 bases at J, with 9 bases between the two ends.

The chain carries TRBV5-1 and TRBJ2-1; 13 nucleotides line up with TRBD2. With V trimmed by 4 bases and J by 11 bases, 12 bases remained unmatched. This CDR3 has 16 residues. Germline loops: CDR1 SGHRS, CDR2 YFSETQ. CDR3: CASSIGPGLAGSKQFF. The DNA of the CDR3 is TGCGCCAGCAGCATCGGACCGGGACTAGCGGGATCTAAGCAGTTCTTC. The full variable domain, in which reference TRBV5-1 and TRBJ2-1 provide the parts outside the CDR3, is KAGVTQTPRYLIKTRGQQVTLSCSPISGHRSVSWYQQTPGQGLQFLFEYFSETQRNKGNFPGRFSGRQFSNSRSEMNVSTLELGDSALYLCASSIGPGLAGSKQFFGPGTRLTVL.

This chain joins TRBV28 and TRBJ2-2, with TRBD2 identical over 7 bases. CDR1 is MDHEN, CDR2 SYDVKM, per germline. Germline trimming cut 10 bases from V and 4 bases from J; bases unmatched to any gene: 30. The CDR3 has 21 residues. The CDR3 DNA follows: TGTGCCAATGGTATGTGGTTAGTTAGGACTAGTTGTCATCGTTCCACCGGGGAGCTGTTTTTT. This gives the protein CANGMWLVRTSCHRSTGELFF.

This chain links TRBV7-2 with TRBJ2-2, with D possibly TRBD2 on 6 matching bases. Trimming removed 5 bases at V and 5 bases at J, with 18 bases between. The CDR3 covers 16 residues. Germline-derived CDR1 and CDR2 are SGHTA and FQGNSA. In nucleotides, the CDR3 is TGTGCCAGCAGCCCCTACTTGGGGAGCGGGACCGGGGAGCTGTTTTTT. It codes for CASSPYLGSGTGELFF.

The chain recombines TRBV4-3 with TRBJ2-2; 12 nucleotides match TRBD2. The germline CDR1 and CDR2 sequences are LGHNA and YSLEER. J was trimmed by 5 bases and V by 1 base; bases with no gene match: 8. The CDR3 runs to 18 residues. For the CDR3, the DNA is TGCGCCAGCAGCCAAGTATTGACTAGCGGGAGCAGGACCGGGGAGCTGTTTTTT. Its protein product is CASSQVLTSGSRTGELFF.

This chain connects TRBV25-1 to TRBJ2-3, with 7 nucleotides matching TRBD2. V was pared by 6 bases and J by 9 bases, with 9 bases of the junction left unmatched. The CDR3 runs 13 residues. The germline gives CDR1 MGHDK, CDR2 SYGVNS. The CDR3 nucleotides read TGTGCCAGCAGCCCCGGGGCTAGCGGAACGCAGTATTTT. Translation gives CASSPGASGTQYF.

The rearrangement links TRBV4-3 to TRBJ2-1; 9 bases are shared with TRBD2. CDR3 length equals 15 residues. With V trimmed by 1 base and J by 5 bases, 3 bases remained unmatched. The germline CDR1 and CDR2 sequences are LGHNA and YSLEER. The chain's CDR3 is CASSQAASGNNEQFF. The CDR3 DNA follows: TGCGCCAGCAGCCAAGCGGCTAGCGGGAACAATGAGCAGTTCTTC.

The chain combines TRBV7-2 with TRBJ1-5; the D is unclear. The germline V and J ends were trimmed by 5 bases and 2 bases, with 13 bases remaining between them. Germline V gives CDR1 SGHTA, CDR2 FQGNSA. The CDR3 has 15 residues. DNA of the CDR3: TGTGCCAGCAGCACAGTTGGCACGGGCAATCAGCCCCAGCATTTT. The encoded protein is CASSTVGTGNQPQHF.

CDR3 sequence: CASSLIGTGKETQYF. As DNA, the CDR3 is TGTGCCAGCAGCTTGATTGGGACAGGGAAAGAGACCCAGTACTTC. The chain combines TRBV5-6 with TRBJ2-5; 9 nucleotides agree with TRBD1. V trimming: 1 base; J trimming: 3 bases; junction bases outside the gene matches: 4. The CDR3 has 15 residues. CDR1 is SGHDT and CDR2 is YYEEEE in the germline V gene.

This clone was counted only a few times. The chain recombines TRBV19 with TRBJ1-2, with 8 nucleotides matching TRBD1. The CDR3 sequence is 15 residues long. The J segment lost 1 base and the V segment lost 4 bases, leaving 5 bases of the junction unmatched. The germline CDR1 and CDR2 sequences are LNHDA and SQIVND (reference sequence). The CDR3 DNA follows: TGTGCCAGTAGTACCGGGACAGGCAGTAACTATGGCTACACCTTC. Its translation: CASSTGTGSNYGYTF.

This clone was found once. The chain links TRBV28 to TRBJ2-7; 10 nucleotides agree with TRBD1. V lost 6 bases, J lost 3 bases, and 8 bases stayed unmatched. Germline V lookup: CDR1 MDHEN, CDR2 SYDVKM. The CDR3 is 15 residues long. The CDR3 region is CASSHPGQGVYEQYF. The CDR3 region has the DNA TGTGCCAGCAGCCATCCCGGACAGGGGGTCTACGAGCAGTACTTC.

Worth noting for this clone: Within the sample, other DNA sequences also encode this same CDR3. The rearrangement joins TRBV28 to TRBJ1-2, with D possibly being TRBD1 (5 bases). In germline, CDR1 is MDHEN, CDR2 SYDVKM. CDR3 length equals 13 residues. Trimming cost V 6 bases and J 5 bases, with 13 bases left between them. CDR3 DNA sequence: TGTGCCAGCAGCCCTGACAGAAATTATGGCTACACCTTC. Translating gives CASSPDRNYGYTF.

This chain connects TRBV29-1 to TRBJ2-1, with a tentative D call TRBD2 (6 bases). Germline-derived CDR1 and CDR2 are SQVTM and ANQGSEA. The CDR3 is 14 residues long. V lost 6 bases, J lost 2 bases, and 14 bases lay in between. In DNA form, the CDR3 reads TGCAGCGTCTCTCGCGGGAACCCCTACAATGAGCAGTTCTTC. It translates to CSVSRGNPYNEQFF.

This chain joins TRBV7-2 and TRBJ1-5, with 9 bases lining up with TRBD1. The CDR3 spans 15 residues. The junction had 7 bases not matched to a gene; V was cut back by 3 bases and J by 7 bases. The V gene's germline CDR1 is SGHTA and CDR2 FQGNSA. CDR3 sequence (DNA): TGTGCCAGCAGCTTTGTCACAGGGGGCGGCCAGCCCCAGCATTTT. It specifies CASSFVTGGGQPQHF.

This rearrangement joins TRBV9 to TRBJ2-5; D is perhaps TRBD2 (6 bases). V was clipped by 0 bases and J by 1 base, with 10 bases between them. The CDR3 is 15 amino acids. Germline loops: CDR1 SGDLS, CDR2 YYNGEE. The CDR3, as DNA: TGTGCCAGCAGCGTAGGGGCGGGACTCCAAGAGACCCAGTACTTC. Protein sequence: CASSVGAGLQETQYF.